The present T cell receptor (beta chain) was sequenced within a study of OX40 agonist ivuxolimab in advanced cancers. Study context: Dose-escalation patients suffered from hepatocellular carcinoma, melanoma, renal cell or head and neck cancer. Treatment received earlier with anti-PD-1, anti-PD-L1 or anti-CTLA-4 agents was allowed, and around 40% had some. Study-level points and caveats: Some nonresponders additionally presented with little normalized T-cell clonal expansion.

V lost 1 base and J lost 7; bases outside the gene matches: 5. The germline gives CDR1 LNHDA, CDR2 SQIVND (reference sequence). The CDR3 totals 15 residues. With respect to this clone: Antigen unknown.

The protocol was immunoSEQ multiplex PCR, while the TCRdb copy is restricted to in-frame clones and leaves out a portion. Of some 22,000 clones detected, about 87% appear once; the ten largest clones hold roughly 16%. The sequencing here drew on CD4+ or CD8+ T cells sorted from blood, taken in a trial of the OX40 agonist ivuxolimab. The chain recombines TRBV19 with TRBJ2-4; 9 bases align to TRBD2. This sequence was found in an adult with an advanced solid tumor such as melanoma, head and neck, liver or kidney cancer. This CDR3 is CASSIVGSGGNIQYF. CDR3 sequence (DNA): TGTGCCAGTAGTATAGTAGGTAGCGGGGGTAACATTCAGTACTTC.